The 15 T cell receptor beta chains reported below all come from one sample, sequenced in a study of T cell changes during pregnancy in multiple sclerosis. The assay was immunoSEQ multiplex PCR, and TCRdb's table has in-frame clones only and misses some. Here the sample spans 91,000 or so clones, about 93% being singletons. This sample comprised peripheral blood, obtained after pregnancy. The receptor set was obtained from a female donor with multiple sclerosis, enrolled in a pregnancy study.

This clone has only one observation. The V gene is TRBV27, the J gene TRBJ2-7, with 7 positions matching TRBD1. Germline V gene lookup returns CDR1 MNHEY and CDR2 SMNVEV (reference sequence). With V trimmed by 2 bases and J by 2 bases, 6 bases remained unmatched. The length of the CDR3 is 15 residues. CDR3 sequence reads: CASSLQDRRAYEQYF. CDR3 sequence (DNA): TGTGCCAGCAGTTTACAGGACAGGCGAGCCTACGAGCAGTACTTC.

The CDR3, as DNA: TGTGCCATCAGTGAGCATGGGGGGAATCAGCCCCAGCATTTT. Translated: CAISEHGGNQPQHF. The chain recombines TRBV10-3 with TRBJ1-5; weak D call: TRBD1 (5 bases). V was cut by 2 bases and J by 4 bases, with 9 bases left in between. The V gene's germline CDR1 is ENHRY and CDR2 SYGVKD. This CDR3 comprises 14 residues.

The rearrangement uses TRBV7-2 and TRBJ2-3, with 7 bases that match TRBD1. CDR1 is SGHTA and CDR2 is FQGNSA in the germline V gene. V trimming: 6 bases; J trimming: 0 bases; junction bases outside the gene matches: 6. The CDR3 runs 15 residues. The CDR3 region has the DNA TGTGCCAGCAGGCTCACAGGGGTCAGCACAGATACGCAGTATTTT. Protein product: CASRLTGVSTDTQYF.

V is TRBV5-1 and J is TRBJ1-2; D is undetermined. This CDR3 has 15 amino acids. CDR1 and CDR2 from the germline V gene are SGHRS and YFSETQ. V dropped 2 bases and J dropped 3 bases, with 14 bases sitting between them. The CDR3 reads CASSFSLQTDYGYTF. The CDR3 nucleotides are TGCGCCAGCAGCTTCAGCTTACAGACGGACTATGGCTACACCTTC. Full variable domain (remainder filled in from reference TRBV5-1 and TRBJ1-2): KAGVTQTPRYLIKTRGQQVTLSCSPISGHRSVSWYQQTPGQGLQFLFEYFSETQRNKGNFPGRFSGRQFSNSRSEMNVSTLELGDSALYLCASSFSLQTDYGYTFGSGTRLTVV.

This clone was seen once. The rearrangement uses TRBV30 and TRBJ1-3, with TRBD1 identical over 8 bases. Germline V CDR1 and CDR2: GTSNPN, SVGIG (reference sequence). The CDR3 has 16 amino acids. Trimming took 5 bases from V and 0 from J; bases not matched to a gene: 9. Written as DNA, the CDR3 is TGTGCCTGGGCACAGGGGGTTTCCCTCTCTGGAAACACCATATATTTT. Translated, it gives CAWAQGVSLSGNTIYF.

This clone was recorded once. The chain joins TRBV4-1 to TRBJ1-2, with D maybe TRBD1 (5 bases). The CDR3 is 14 amino acids. Between the trimmed V and J ends, which lost 0 bases and 2 bases, there was a span of 7 bases. Germline V lookup: CDR1 MGHRA, CDR2 YSYEKL. DNA for the CDR3: TGCGCCAGCAGCCAAGATCGGGGGAACTATGGCTACACCTTC. It codes for CASSQDRGNYGYTF.

This rearrangement joins TRBV27 to TRBJ1-4; 7 nucleotides line up with TRBD1. CDR1 is MNHEY, CDR2 SMNVEV, per germline (reference sequence). CDR3 size: 17 residues. J lost 0 bases, V lost 5 bases, and 9 bases had no gene match. The chain's CDR3 is CASSTNRGVATNEKLFF. The CDR3 DNA is TGTGCCAGCAGTACAAACAGGGGTGTGGCAACTAATGAAAAACTGTTTTTT.

The chain's CDR3 is CASSLYRGRANYKAFF. The CDR3 DNA reads as TGTGCCAGCAGTTTATATCGCGGGAGGGCGAATTACAAGGCTTTCTTC. This chain joins TRBV28 and TRBJ2-1; TRBD2 aligns across 9 bases. Germline-derived CDR1 and CDR2 are MDHEN and SYDVKM. This CDR3 is 16 amino acids long. The V gene end was trimmed by 1 base and the J gene end by 16 bases; junction bases not matched to a gene: 17. Supplemented by reference TRBV28 and TRBJ2-1, the full variable domain reads DVKVTQSSRYLVKRTGEKVFLECVQDMDHENMFWYRQDPGLGLRLIYFSYDVKMKEKGDIPEGYSVSREKKERFSLILESASTNQTSMYLCASSLYRGRANYKAFFGPGTRLTVL.

The table lists this clone with a count of one. The chain employs TRBV11-3 and TRBJ2-7; D might be TRBD1 (5 bases). V lost 5 bases, J lost 6 bases, and 11 bases lay in between. The CDR3 has 12 residues. Per the germline V gene, CDR1 is SGHNT and CDR2 is YENEEA. Here the CDR3 reads CASSLTVGEQYF. In DNA, the CDR3 is TGTGCCAGCAGCCTGACAGTGGGCGAGCAGTACTTC.

V usage is TRBV6-5 and J usage is TRBJ1-1; the match to TRBD1 covers 7 bases. Trimming cost V 0 bases and J 3 bases; bases outside gene matches: 4. This CDR3 comprises 15 residues. Germline assignment: CDR1 MNHEY and CDR2 SVGAGI. The CDR3 region has the DNA TGTGCCAGCAGTTACTCAGGGGGCATCGACACTGAAGCTTTCTTT. It translates to CASSYSGGIDTEAFF.

The chain couples TRBV7-9 to TRBJ2-1; 13 positions match TRBD2. The CDR3 sequence is 16 residues long. Germline V gene lookup returns CDR1 SEHNR and CDR2 FQNEAQ (reference sequence). The junction had 8 bases not matched to a gene; V was cut back by 8 bases and J by 4 bases. CDR3 sequence reads: CASEPGLAGSYNEQFF. The CDR3 DNA sequence: TGTGCCAGCGAACCGGGACTAGCGGGATCGTACAATGAGCAGTTCTTC.

This sequence joins TRBV27 and TRBJ2-3; possible D gene TRBD2, 6 bases. The germline V gene has CDR1 MNHEY and CDR2 SMNVEV (reference sequence). Trimming pared 8 bases from V and 2 bases from J, leaving 14 bases between. CDR3 length equals 14 residues. CDR3 DNA: TGTGCCAGCCAAGACCGGGAGAACACAGATACGCAGTATTTT. The encoded protein is CASQDRENTDTQYF.

This CDR3 is CASSLGTSGRLYNEQFF. In DNA form, the CDR3 reads TGTGCCAGCAGCCTCGGGACTAGCGGGAGGTTGTACAATGAGCAGTTCTTC. V and J are TRBV5-4 and TRBJ2-1, with 15 positions matching TRBD2. With V trimmed by 4 bases and J by 4 bases, 6 bases remained unmatched. Germline CDR1 SGHNT, CDR2 YYREEE (reference sequence). This CDR3 comprises 17 residues.

The chain uses TRBV7-6 and TRBJ2-3; 12 bases match TRBD2. In germline, CDR1 is SGHVS, CDR2 FNYEAQ. With 4 bases clipped from V and 5 bases from J, the junction kept 1 base outside the gene matches. The CDR3 is 14 residues long. The CDR3 loop reads CASSSSGRVDTQYF. CDR3 DNA sequence: TGTGCCAGCAGCTCTAGCGGGAGGGTAGATACGCAGTATTTT.

This chain uses TRBV5-4 with TRBJ2-1, with TRBD2 matching 7 bases. Germline V gene lookup returns CDR1 SGHNT and CDR2 YYREEE (reference sequence). V dropped 6 bases and J dropped 0; count of bases not matched to a gene: 9. This CDR3 spans 16 amino acids. The CDR3 DNA sequence: TGTGCCAGCAAGGCACTAGCGATTAGCTCCTACAATGAGCAGTTCTTC. It encodes CASKALAISSYNEQFF.